Described below is a single T cell receptor beta chain sequence and its context. Antigen: not known. Uncontrolled infections, other autoimmune diseases, pregnancy or lactation led to exclusion of patients. Thyroid ultrasound, orbital computed tomography, clinical symptoms, and serum thyroxine and TRAb underpinned diagnoses. Trimming pared 3 bases from V and 6 bases from J, leaving 8 bases between. CDR3 length: 12 amino acids. The source material, RNA transcripts, was used to amplify TCR beta CDR3 regions. HTBI primers were used for first-round RT-PCR of the TCR CDR3. One entry per CDR3 protein, called by TCRdb with MiXCR from the multiplex PCR reads. The sample contains around 600,000 distinct CDR3 sequences, about 45% of which appear only once. This entry comes from a study of T cells in Graves' hyperthyroidism and ophthalmopathy. Findings of the study overall: Also found in blood were most expanded thyroid clonotypes above 0.001. Ophthalmopathy could be told apart from stable hyperthyroidism with a 13 V-J model.

Sequenced: peripheral blood or thyroid tissue (not recorded which). The chain links TRBV7-1 to TRBJ1-2; D is uncertain. TRBV7-1 is marked as an open reading frame, function uncertain. The receptor was isolated from an adult man with Graves' disease, either hyperthyroidism or ophthalmopathy (not recorded which). The CDR3 here is CASSSWADGYTF. In DNA form, the CDR3 reads TGTGCCAGCAGCTCCTGGGCGGATGGCTACACCTTC.